The source of this T cell receptor beta chain is a study of T cells expressing NK-cell markers. Study-level findings and limits: Dominant NKG2C+ clonotypes in a handful of donors made up about 1.0-7.5% of CD8+ T cells.

Looked up from germline, CDR1 is SGHDN and CDR2 is FVKESK. The CDR3 extends over 17 amino acids. With regard to this clonotype: The antigen is not known.

Following a re-call of the 5' RACE reads, TCRdb has one entry per CDR3 protein and lacks DNA. This repertoire includes around 260,000 distinct CDR3 sequences. The sample taken for sequencing was blood T cells: a sorted CD56 or NKG2C T cell subset, CD4+ or CD8+ T cells, or bulk PBMC T cells (not recorded which). The TCR comes from a woman between 18 and 70 years old in good health. The chain employs TRBV14 and TRBJ2-6; there is no DNA to check the TCRdb D call of TRBD2. The CDR3 spells CASSQRRGNSGANVLTF.